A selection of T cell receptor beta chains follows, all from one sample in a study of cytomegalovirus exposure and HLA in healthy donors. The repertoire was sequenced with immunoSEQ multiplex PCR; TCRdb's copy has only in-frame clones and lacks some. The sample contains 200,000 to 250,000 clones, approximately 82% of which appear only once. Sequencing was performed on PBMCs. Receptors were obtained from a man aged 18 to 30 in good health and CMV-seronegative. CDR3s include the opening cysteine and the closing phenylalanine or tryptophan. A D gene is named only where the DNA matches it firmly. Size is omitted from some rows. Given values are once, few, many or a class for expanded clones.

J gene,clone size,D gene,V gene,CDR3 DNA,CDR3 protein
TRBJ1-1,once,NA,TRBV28,TGTGCCAGCAGTTTATCCCGATCGGGGAACACTGAAGCTTTCTTT,CASSLSRSGNTEAFF
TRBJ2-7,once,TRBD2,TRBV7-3,TGTGCCAGCAGCACTAGCGGGAGTAGCGACGAGCAGTACTTC,CASSTSGSSDEQYF
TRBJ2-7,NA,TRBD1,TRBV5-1,TGCGCCAGCAGCACCAGGACAGGGAGCTCCTACGAGCAGTACTTC,CASSTRTGSSYEQYF
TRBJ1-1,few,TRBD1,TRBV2,TGTGCCAGCAGTGTGAGACAGGGGATTAATATGAACACTGAAGCTTTCTTT,CASSVRQGINMNTEAFF
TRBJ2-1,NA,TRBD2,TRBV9,TGTGCCAGCAGCTCCCAAGCGGGAGGTAGTGGTGAGCAGTTCTTC,CASSSQAGGSGEQFF
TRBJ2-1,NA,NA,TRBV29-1,TGCAGCGTTGCCAGGGATGAGCAGTTCTTC,CSVARDEQFF
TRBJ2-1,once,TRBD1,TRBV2,TGTGCCAGCACCTGGGACAGGGGAACCTACAATGAGCAGTTCTTC,CASTWDRGTYNEQFF
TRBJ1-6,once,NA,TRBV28,TGTGCCAGCAGTCTACCCCGGAATTCACCCCTCCACTTT,CASSLPRNSPLHF
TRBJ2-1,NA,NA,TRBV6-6,TGTGCCAGCAGTTACTTCTTGGGGCCGTCCGATGAGCAGTTCTTC,CASSYFLGPSDEQFF
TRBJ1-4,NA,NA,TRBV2,TGTGCCAGCGAAGCGGCGACAACTAATGAAAAACTGTTTTTT,CASEAATTNEKLFF
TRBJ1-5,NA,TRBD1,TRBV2,TGTGCCAGCAGTGAAAGGGACAGGGGGCGCTTATCTCAGCCCCAGCATTTT,CASSERDRGRLSQPQHF
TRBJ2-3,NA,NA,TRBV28,TGTGCCAGCAGTTTCTTATCGGGAACAGATACGCAGTATTTT,CASSFLSGTDTQYF
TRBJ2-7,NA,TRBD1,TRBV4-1,TGCGCCAGCAGCCAAGGGGGGGACAGGCTGACCTACGAGCAGTACTTC,CASSQGGDRLTYEQYF
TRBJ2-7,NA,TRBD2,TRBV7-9,TGTGCCAGCAGCTCGGGGGGTTACCCCTCCTACGAGCAGTACTTC,CASSSGGYPSYEQYF
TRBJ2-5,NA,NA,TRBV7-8,TGTGCCAGCAGCTTACGACAGCAAGAGACCCAGTACTTC,CASSLRQQETQYF
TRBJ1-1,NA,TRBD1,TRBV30,TGTGCCTGGAGTGGCATTACAGGGGGCACTGAAGCTTTCTTT,CAWSGITGGTEAFF
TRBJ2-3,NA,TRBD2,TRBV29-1,TGCAGCGTGAGCGGGGTCGGCACAGATACGCAGTATTTT,CSVSGVGTDTQYF
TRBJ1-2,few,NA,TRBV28,TGTGCCAGCAGTTCCCCCTCGGGTTCGAATGGCTACACCTTC,CASSSPSGSNGYTF
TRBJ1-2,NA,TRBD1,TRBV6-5,TGTGCCAGCAGTTACCTAACGGGACAGCTCGATGGCTACACCTTC,CASSYLTGQLDGYTF
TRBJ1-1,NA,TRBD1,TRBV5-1,TGCGCCAGCAGGGGACAGGGGAACACTGAAGCTTTCTTT,CASRGQGNTEAFF
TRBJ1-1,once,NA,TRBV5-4,TGTGCCAGCAGCTTGGGGCAGGGTTACAGCACTGAAGCTTTCTTT,CASSLGQGYSTEAFF
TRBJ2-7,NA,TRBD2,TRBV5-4,TGTGCCAGCAGCAAGCGGGAGAGTCAAGAGCAGTACTTC,CASSKRESQEQYF
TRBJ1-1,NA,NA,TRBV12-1,TGTGCCAGCAGCTTTACAGGACAGGGATGGGCCACTGAAGCTTTCTTT,CASSFTGQGWATEAFF
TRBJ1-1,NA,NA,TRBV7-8,TGTGCCAGCTTGGAATGGGGCGCTGAAGCTTTCTTT,CASLEWGAEAFF
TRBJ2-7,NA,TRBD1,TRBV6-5,TGTGCCAGCAGTCCGGGACAGGGCGGGTACGAGCAGTACTTC,CASSPGQGGYEQYF
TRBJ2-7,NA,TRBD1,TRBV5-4,TGTGCCAGCAGCAAGACAGGGGGGACTTACGAGCAGTACTTC,CASSKTGGTYEQYF
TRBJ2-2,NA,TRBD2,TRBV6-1,TGTGCCAGCAGTCCAGATAGCGGGAGGCGCGGGGAGCTGTTTTTT,CASSPDSGRRGELFF
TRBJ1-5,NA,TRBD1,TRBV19,TGTGCCAGTAGTTTCTCGACAGGGGGCGGGGAGCCCCAGCATTTT,CASSFSTGGGEPQHF
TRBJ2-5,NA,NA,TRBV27,TGTGCCAGCAGGGCCCCGGGCGGGATATACGAGACCCAGTACTTC,CASRAPGGIYETQYF